These T cell receptor beta chains were read from a single sample in a study of memory CD4+ T cells and cytomegalovirus serostatus. Method: immunoSEQ multiplex PCR; TCRdb's copy keeps in-frame clones and lacks some. The table lists over 40,000 clones, 74% of them singletons. Sequencing used memory CD4+ T cells from blood. Every receptor here comes from an adult in good health and CMV-seropositive. Each CDR3 is given with its conserved first and last residue. D genes are given only for firm matches. Rows may omit the clone size; those that give it use once, few, many or a size class.

abundance,j_gene,d_gene,v_gene,CDR3nt,CDR3aa
.,TRBJ2-3,TRBD2,TRBV29-1,TGCAGCGTATCGCGGGGGGTCAGAGATACGCAGTATTTT,CSVSRGVRDTQYF
few,TRBJ2-3,.,TRBV5-4,TGTGCCAGCAGCGTACCGGGGATAAGCACAGATACGCAGTATTTT,CASSVPGISTDTQYF
.,TRBJ1-2,.,TRBV29-1,TGCAGCGTTGATGGCTACACCTTC,CSVDGYTF
.,TRBJ1-2,.,TRBV7-2,TGTGCCAGCAGCTCCTTCTATGGCTACACCTTC,CASSSFYGYTF
.,TRBJ1-2,.,TRBV10-3,TGTGCCACCCATGGGGCAGGGGCGAACTATGGCTACACCTTC,CATHGAGANYGYTF
.,TRBJ2-1,.,TRBV4-2,TGTGCCAGCAGCCAAGAACTGGGGGGGGCCAGGAATGAGCAGTTCTTC,CASSQELGGARNEQFF
.,TRBJ2-1,.,TRBV19,TGTGCCAGTACCCGACTCGGCCGAGGAAACAATGAGCAGTTCTTC,CASTRLGRGNNEQFF
.,TRBJ2-7,TRBD1,TRBV18,TGTGCCAGCTCACTCCGGGACAGGGCTGGAGAGCAGTACTTC,CASSLRDRAGEQYF
.,TRBJ1-2,.,TRBV28,TGTGCCAGCAGTCCGGGACCCCCTGGGGCTCCTAACTATGGCTACACCTTC,CASSPGPPGAPNYGYTF
.,TRBJ2-3,TRBD2,TRBV5-4,TGTGCCAGCAGCTTGGCTAGCGGTGAAGATACGCAGTATTTT,CASSLASGEDTQYF
.,TRBJ1-1,.,TRBV6-6,TGTGCCAGCGTCCCTGCTCAGAACACTGAAGCTTTCTTT,CASVPAQNTEAFF
.,TRBJ1-5,.,TRBV27,TGTGCCAGCAGTTTAAGTCCTTTCATGAATCAGCCCCAGCATTTT,CASSLSPFMNQPQHF
.,TRBJ1-1,.,TRBV28,TGTGCCAGCAGTTCTTACCGTACGTCAGCTTTCTTT,CASSSYRTSAFF
.,TRBJ2-5,.,TRBV7-6,TGTGCCAGCACCTCAGGGCTAGCGCAGTACCAAGAGACCCAGTACTTC,CASTSGLAQYQETQYF
few,TRBJ2-5,.,TRBV7-3,TGTGCCAGCAGCTTAAGTATGGGGGAGACCCAGTACTTC,CASSLSMGETQYF
.,TRBJ2-3,.,TRBV7-6,TGTGCCAGCAGCCGGGGGTTTTCGCAGTATTTT,CASSRGFSQYF